This T cell receptor (beta chain) comes out of a study of STAT5B mutations in CD4+ large granular lymphocyte leukemia. The method was immunoSEQ multiplex PCR; TCRdb's version includes in-frame clones alone and lacks a portion of them. Of 25,000 to 30,000 clones in the sample, 65% to 85% were seen once. This CDR3 region has 14 residues. V was trimmed by 5 bases and J by 4 bases, leaving 12 bases between them. Looked up from germline, CDR1 is SGHAT and CDR2 is FQNNGV. The source material was CD4+ T cells from blood buffy coats. The TCR was taken from a human donor in good health. The chain couples TRBV11-2 to TRBJ1-5; possible D gene TRBD1, 6 bases. DNA of the CDR3: TGTGCCAGCAGCCAGGACAGCCCTAATCAGCCCCAGCATTTT. This codes for CASSQDSPNQPQHF.